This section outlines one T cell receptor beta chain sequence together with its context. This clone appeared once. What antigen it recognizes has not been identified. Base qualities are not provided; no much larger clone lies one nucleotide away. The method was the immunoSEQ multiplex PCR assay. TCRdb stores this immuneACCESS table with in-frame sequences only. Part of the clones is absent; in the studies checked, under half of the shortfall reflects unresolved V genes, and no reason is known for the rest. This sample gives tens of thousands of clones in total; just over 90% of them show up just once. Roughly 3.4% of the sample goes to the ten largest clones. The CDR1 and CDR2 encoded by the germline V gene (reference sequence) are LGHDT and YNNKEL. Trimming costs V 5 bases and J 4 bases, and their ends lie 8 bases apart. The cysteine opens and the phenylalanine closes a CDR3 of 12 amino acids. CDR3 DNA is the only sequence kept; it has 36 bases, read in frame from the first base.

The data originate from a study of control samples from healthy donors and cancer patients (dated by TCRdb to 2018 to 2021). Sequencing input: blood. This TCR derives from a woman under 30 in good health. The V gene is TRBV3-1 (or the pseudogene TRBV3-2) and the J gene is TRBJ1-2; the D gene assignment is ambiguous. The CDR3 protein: CASSYVGYGYTF. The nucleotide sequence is TGTGCCAGCAGCTACGTAGGCTATGGCTACACCTTC.